These 26 T cell receptor beta chains were sequenced from one sample in a study of blood T cell repertoires in COVID-19. The method was immunoSEQ multiplex PCR; TCRdb's version includes in-frame clones alone and lacks a portion of them. The sample consists of hundreds of thousands of clones, about 90% of them appearing once. The specimen was peripheral blood. The receptors shown here come from a woman in her 70s with COVID-19, enrolled during active disease.

CDR3 bases: TGTGCCAGCATGCCGAGCGGGTCTTACAATGAGCAGTTCTTC. It is translated as CASMPSGSYNEQFF. The chain is built from TRBV6-5 and TRBJ2-1; perhaps TRBD2 as D (6 bases). V lost 7 bases and J lost 4, with 14 bases in between. Germline CDR1 is MNHEY and CDR2 is SVGAGI. The CDR3 contains 14 residues.

V and J are TRBV30 and TRBJ2-1; 7 bases map to TRBD1. J lost 8 bases, V lost 5 bases, and 9 bases had no gene match. Germline CDR1 reads GTSNPN; CDR2 reads SVGIG (reference sequence). CDR3 length: 13 residues. The CDR3 protein is CAWGRTGRDEQFF. Written as DNA, the CDR3 is TGTGCCTGGGGAAGGACAGGCAGGGATGAGCAGTTCTTC.

This clone was observed a handful of times. Possible read error: a much larger clone is one base away. The chain is built from TRBV5-1 and TRBJ1-5, with TRBD1 as a possible D gene (5 bases). V dropped 0 bases and J dropped 6 bases, with 16 bases sitting between them. The CDR3 extends over 16 amino acids. Germline CDR1 SGHRS, CDR2 YFSETQ. This CDR3 reads CASSLGAGEWGQPQHF. The CDR3 DNA follows: TGCGCCAGCAGCTTGGGGGCGGGGGAATGGGGTCAGCCCCAGCATTTT.

Ten or more counts support this clone. The chain has TRBV4-1 and TRBJ2-1; 7 nucleotides agree with TRBD1. The CDR3 consists of 17 residues. V dropped 4 bases and J dropped 8; count of bases not matched to a gene: 17. CDR1 is MGHRA, CDR2 YSYEKL, per germline. The chain's CDR3 is CASSRVYRDRYTDEQFF. The CDR3 nucleotides are TGCGCCAGCAGCCGAGTTTACCGGGACAGATACACTGATGAGCAGTTCTTC.

This clone came up once. V usage is TRBV28 and J usage is TRBJ1-6; the match to TRBD1 covers 10 bases. This CDR3 spans 15 amino acids. Losses at the gene ends were 8 bases for V and 9 bases for J; bases not matched to a gene: 10. Germline CDR1 and CDR2: MDHEN and SYDVKM. The CDR3 loop reads CASGQPGQGSSPLHF. CDR3 coding DNA: TGTGCCAGCGGACAACCGGGACAGGGGAGTTCACCCCTCCACTTT.

The chain links TRBV5-1 to TRBJ1-4; tentative D call: TRBD1 (6 bases). Germline loops: CDR1 SGHRS, CDR2 YFSETQ. This CDR3 has 15 residues. V was trimmed by 4 bases and J by 4 bases, leaving 14 bases between them. CDR3 protein: CASSITGSRNEKLFF. CDR3 nucleotide sequence: TGCGCCAGCAGCATTACAGGGTCTCGTAATGAAAAACTGTTTTTT.

The V gene is TRBV28, the J gene TRBJ2-2; TRBD2 matches 10 bases. The CDR3 spans 15 residues. CDR1 is MDHEN, CDR2 SYDVKM, per germline. After removal of 6 bases from V and 4 bases from J, the junction contained 5 bases not matched to a gene. The CDR3 sequence is CASRLAGMGTGELFF. The DNA of the CDR3 is TGTGCCAGCAGACTAGCGGGAATGGGCACCGGGGAGCTGTTTTTT.

The chain has TRBV7-2 and TRBJ2-3, with 13 bases lining up with TRBD2. This CDR3 has 16 residues. Trimming removed 7 bases from V and 3 bases from J; junction bases left unmatched: 7. In germline, CDR1 is SGHTA, CDR2 FQGNSA. CDR3 in amino acids: CASTYGLAGATDTQYF. The CDR3 nucleotides read TGTGCCAGCACCTACGGACTAGCGGGAGCAACAGATACGCAGTATTTT.

The chain links TRBV5-1 to TRBJ1-1; 9 bases match TRBD1. CDR1 is SGHRS and CDR2 is YFSETQ in the germline V gene. Losses at the gene ends were 6 bases for V and 9 bases for J; bases not matched to a gene: 12. The CDR3 loop spans 14 amino acids. The chain's CDR3 is CASKEQGADSKAFF. CDR3 coding DNA: TGCGCCAGCAAAGAACAGGGGGCTGACTCTAAAGCTTTCTTT.

This clone has only one observation. The rearrangement uses TRBV30 and TRBJ1-4; D is perhaps TRBD1 (5 bases). This CDR3 is built from 13 residues. V was trimmed by 0 bases and J by 8 bases, leaving 10 bases between them. From germline, CDR1 is GTSNPN and CDR2 SVGIG (reference sequence). CDR3 loop: CAWSVLSGEKLFF. CDR3 nucleotides: TGTGCCTGGAGTGTATTGTCAGGGGAAAAACTGTTTTTT.

The chain uses TRBV6-2 or TRBV6-3 and TRBJ1-1; D gene unclear. The V and J ends lost 2 bases and 0 bases respectively, with 4 bases between them. This CDR3 has 13 amino acids. CDR1 MNHEY and CDR2 SVGEGT come from the germline V gene. This CDR3 is CASSYIMNTEAFF. The CDR3, as DNA: TGTGCCAGCAGTTACATTATGAACACTGAAGCTTTCTTT.

The chain has TRBV14 and TRBJ1-1, with 8 bases that match TRBD1. The germline V gene has CDR1 SGHDN and CDR2 FVKESK. The CDR3 is made up of 14 amino acids. V dropped 1 base and J dropped 4; count of bases not matched to a gene: 2. In DNA, the CDR3 is TGTGCCAGCAGCCAAGGGCAGGGGGCCACTGAAGCTTTCTTT. Its translation is CASSQGQGATEAFF.

The chain recombines TRBV6-1 with TRBJ2-1; 8 nucleotides line up with TRBD1. Germline lookup yields CDR1 MNHNS and CDR2 SASEGT. Trimming at V came to 6 bases and at J to 6 bases, leaving 10 bases not matched to a gene. The CDR3 length is 15 residues. The CDR3 DNA is TGTGCCAGCAGATTAGCCGGGACAGGTTTCAATGAGCAGTTCTTC. This codes for CASRLAGTGFNEQFF.

V gene TRBV19 combines with J gene TRBJ1-2, with 8 bases identical to TRBD1. Germline V lookup: CDR1 LNHDA, CDR2 SQIVND (reference sequence). This CDR3 region has 14 residues. V lost 6 bases and J lost 7; bases outside the gene matches: 10. The CDR3 DNA sequence: TGTGCCAGTAGGGAATCGGGCCAGGGGGCTGGCTACACCTTC. Translated, it gives CASRESGQGAGYTF.

V and J are TRBV7-2 and TRBJ2-3, with D possibly being TRBD2 (6 bases). Trimming stripped 2 bases from V and 1 base from J, with 13 bases between. The CDR3 loop spans 16 amino acids. Germline CDR1 reads SGHTA; CDR2 reads FQGNSA. Here the CDR3 DNA reads TGTGCCAGCAGCTTAAGTCTGGCTAGCGGCACAGATACGCAGTATTTT. It translates to CASSLSLASGTDTQYF.

V and J are TRBV6-5 and TRBJ2-7, with D possibly TRBD2 on 5 matching bases. With 6 bases removed from V and 6 bases from J, the gap between germline ends came to 9 bases. The CDR3 spans 11 residues. CDR1 is MNHEY and CDR2 is SVGAGI in the germline V gene. The CDR3: CASSRDFEQYF. In DNA, the CDR3 is TGTGCCAGCAGCCGGGATTTCGAGCAGTACTTC.

The gene calls are TRBV20-1 and TRBJ2-1; 9 nucleotides agree with TRBD2. V lost 3 bases to trimming and J lost 4 bases; unmatched junction nucleotides: 13. The CDR3 contains 17 residues. CDR1 is DFQATT and CDR2 is SNEGSKA in the germline V gene (reference sequence). CDR3 sequence: CSASWPAGGDVYNEQFF. The CDR3 region has the DNA TGCAGTGCTAGTTGGCCAGCGGGAGGAGACGTGTACAATGAGCAGTTCTTC.

This rearrangement joins TRBV7-2 to TRBJ2-7; D perhaps matches TRBD1 (6 bases). Trimming took 5 bases from V and 4 from J, leaving 12 bases between them. The CDR3 totals 13 residues. The germline V gene encodes CDR1 SGHTA and CDR2 FQGNSA. The CDR3 here is CASSPRRGYEQYF. CDR3 sequence (DNA): TGTGCCAGCAGCCCTAGAAGGGGGTACGAGCAGTACTTC.

This clone has only one observation. The chain joins TRBV21-1 to TRBJ1-6. TRBV21-1 is described as a pseudogene. The CDR3 covers 16 residues. CDR3 in amino acids: CASSKVRSTLNSPLHF. CDR3 in DNA: TGTGCCAGCAGCAAAGTTAGGAGTACACTTAATTCACCCCTCCACTTT.

The rearrangement uses TRBV30 and TRBJ2-1; 7 nucleotides agree with TRBD1. The V gene end was trimmed by 3 bases and the J gene end by 0 bases; junction bases not matched to a gene: 5. Germline V gene data show CDR1 as GTSNPN and CDR2 as SVGIG (reference sequence). The CDR3 extends over 15 amino acids. CDR3 coding DNA: TGTGCCTGGAGGGAGACAGGGAGCTCCTACAATGAGCAGTTCTTC. It specifies CAWRETGSSYNEQFF.

This clone was counted between two and nine times. V usage is TRBV29-1 and J usage is TRBJ1-6; D not resolved. This CDR3 is built from 14 residues. The V end was cut by 7 bases, the J end by 5 bases, with 15 bases between. Germline lookup yields CDR1 SQVTM and CDR2 ANQGSEA. CDR3 bases: TGCAGCGCTGCAGAGACTGCTGATAATTCACCCCTCCACTTT. As protein: CSAAETADNSPLHF.

Here the CDR3 DNA reads TGTGCCACCAGCAACCTAGCGGGAACCAATCCCTACGAGCAGTACTTC. Translated: CATSNLAGTNPYEQYF. The J gene is TRBJ2-7, the V gene TRBV15; 9 bases line up with TRBD2. Germline CDR1 and CDR2: LNHNV and YYDKDF (reference sequence). The CDR3 runs to 16 residues. J gave up 2 bases and V 4 bases, and 9 bases lay outside the gene matches.

V is TRBV28 and J is TRBJ2-7; tentatively, D is TRBD2 (6 bases). The CDR3 runs to 15 residues. CDR1 MDHEN and CDR2 SYDVKM come from the germline V gene. Trimming took off 3 bases at V and 1 base at J, with 13 bases between the two ends. The CDR3 protein is CASSFVGGSSYEQYF. The CDR3 DNA reads as TGTGCCAGCAGTTTTGTGGGAGGAAGTTCCTACGAGCAGTACTTC.

The chain combines TRBV30 with TRBJ1-2; a possible D gene is TRBD1 (5 bases). CDR1 and CDR2 from the germline V gene are GTSNPN and SVGIG (reference sequence). V gave up 4 bases and J gave up 7 bases, with 16 bases separating them. CDR3 length: 13 amino acids. The CDR3 region is CAWTPGLSSGYTF. The CDR3 nucleotides are TGTGCCTGGACCCCAGGGTTAAGCTCTGGCTACACCTTC.

The gene calls are TRBV4-2 and TRBJ2-1, with a possible D match to TRBD1 (6 bases). The CDR3 covers 16 residues. Germline lookup yields CDR1 LGHNA and CDR2 YNFKEQ. Deletions cut 4 bases from V and 0 bases from J, with 13 bases between. CDR3 in amino acids: CASSPTTGLSYNEQFF. For the CDR3, the DNA is TGTGCCAGCAGCCCAACGACAGGACTCTCCTACAATGAGCAGTTCTTC.

The chain uses TRBV11-2 and TRBJ2-7, with TRBD1 matching 7 bases. Germline loops: CDR1 SGHAT, CDR2 FQNNGV. The CDR3 has 15 residues. After removal of 5 bases from V and 2 bases from J, the junction contained 9 bases not matched to a gene. CDR3 sequence reads: CASSQSRDSPYEQYF. The CDR3, as DNA: TGTGCCAGCAGCCAATCACGGGACAGCCCCTACGAGCAGTACTTC.